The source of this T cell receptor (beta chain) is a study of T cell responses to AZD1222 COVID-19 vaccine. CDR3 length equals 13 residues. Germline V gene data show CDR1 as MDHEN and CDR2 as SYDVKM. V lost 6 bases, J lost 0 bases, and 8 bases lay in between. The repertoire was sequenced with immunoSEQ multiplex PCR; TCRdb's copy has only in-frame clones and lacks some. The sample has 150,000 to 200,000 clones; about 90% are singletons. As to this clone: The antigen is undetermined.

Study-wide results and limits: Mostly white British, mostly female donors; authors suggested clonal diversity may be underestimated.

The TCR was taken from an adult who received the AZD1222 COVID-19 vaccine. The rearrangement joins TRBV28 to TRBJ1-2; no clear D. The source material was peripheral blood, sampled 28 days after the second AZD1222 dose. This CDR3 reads CASRLSANYGYTF. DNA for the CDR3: TGTGCCAGCAGATTGTCAGCTAACTATGGCTACACCTTC.